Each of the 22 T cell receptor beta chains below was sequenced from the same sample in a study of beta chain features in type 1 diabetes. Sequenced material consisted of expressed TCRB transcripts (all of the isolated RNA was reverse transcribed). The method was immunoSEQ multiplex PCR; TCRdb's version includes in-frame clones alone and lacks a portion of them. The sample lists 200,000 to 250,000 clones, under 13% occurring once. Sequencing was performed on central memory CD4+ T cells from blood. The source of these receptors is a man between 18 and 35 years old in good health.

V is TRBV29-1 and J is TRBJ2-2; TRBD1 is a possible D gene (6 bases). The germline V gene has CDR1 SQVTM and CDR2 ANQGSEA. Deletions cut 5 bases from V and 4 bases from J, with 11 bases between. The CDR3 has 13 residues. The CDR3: CSVSTGFTGELFF. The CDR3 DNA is TGCAGCGTTTCGACAGGATTCACCGGGGAGCTGTTTTTT.

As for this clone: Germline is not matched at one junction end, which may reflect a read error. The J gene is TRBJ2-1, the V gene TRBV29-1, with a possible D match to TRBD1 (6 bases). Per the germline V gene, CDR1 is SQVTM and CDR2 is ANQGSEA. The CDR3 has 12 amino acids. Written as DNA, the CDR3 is TGCAGCGTCGAAGAACAGGGATCTGAGCAGTTCTTC. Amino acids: CSVEEQGSEQFF.

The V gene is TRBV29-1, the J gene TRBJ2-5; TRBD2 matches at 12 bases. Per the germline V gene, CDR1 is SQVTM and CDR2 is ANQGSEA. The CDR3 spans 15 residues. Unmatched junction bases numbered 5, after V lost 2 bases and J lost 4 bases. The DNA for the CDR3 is TGCAGCGTTGAACTCCTAGCGGGAGGGCGAGAGACCCAGTACTTC. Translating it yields CSVELLAGGRETQYF.

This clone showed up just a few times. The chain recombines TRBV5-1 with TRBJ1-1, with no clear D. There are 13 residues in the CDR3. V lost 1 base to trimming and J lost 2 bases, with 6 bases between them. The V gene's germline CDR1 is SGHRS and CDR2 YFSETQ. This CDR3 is CASSLTVNTEAFF. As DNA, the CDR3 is TGCGCCAGCAGCTTGACCGTAAACACTGAAGCTTTCTTT.

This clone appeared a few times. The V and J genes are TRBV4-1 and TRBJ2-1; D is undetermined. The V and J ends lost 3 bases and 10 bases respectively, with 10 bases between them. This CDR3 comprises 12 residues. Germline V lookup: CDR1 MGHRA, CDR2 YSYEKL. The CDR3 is CASSHRYGEQFF. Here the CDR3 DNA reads TGCGCCAGCAGCCATCGATACGGGGAGCAGTTCTTC.

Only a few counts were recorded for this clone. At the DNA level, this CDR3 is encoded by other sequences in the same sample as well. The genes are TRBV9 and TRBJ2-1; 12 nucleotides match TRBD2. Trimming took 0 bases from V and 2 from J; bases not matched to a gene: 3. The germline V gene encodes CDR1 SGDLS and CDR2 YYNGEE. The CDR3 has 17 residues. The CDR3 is CASSVVGLAGAYNEQFF. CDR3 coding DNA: TGTGCCAGCAGCGTAGTGGGACTAGCGGGTGCCTACAATGAGCAGTTCTTC.

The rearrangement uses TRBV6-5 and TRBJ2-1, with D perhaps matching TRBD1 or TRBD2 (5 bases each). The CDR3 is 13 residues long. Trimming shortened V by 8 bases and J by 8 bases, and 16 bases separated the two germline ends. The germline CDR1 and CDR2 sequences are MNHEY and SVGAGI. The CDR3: CASRRQGYHEQFF. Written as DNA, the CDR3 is TGTGCCAGCCGGAGGCAGGGTTACCATGAGCAGTTCTTC.

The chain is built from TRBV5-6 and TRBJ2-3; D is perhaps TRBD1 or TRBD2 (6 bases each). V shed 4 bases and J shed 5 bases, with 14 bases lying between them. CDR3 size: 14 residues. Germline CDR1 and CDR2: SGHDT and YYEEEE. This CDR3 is CASSPGAREDTQYF. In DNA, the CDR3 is TGTGCCAGCAGCCCGGGGGCGCGGGAAGATACGCAGTATTTT.

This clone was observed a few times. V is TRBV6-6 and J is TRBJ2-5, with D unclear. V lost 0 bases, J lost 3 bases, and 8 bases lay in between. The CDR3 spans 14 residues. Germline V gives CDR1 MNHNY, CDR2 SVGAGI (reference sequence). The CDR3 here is CASSYSWTEETQYF. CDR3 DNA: TGTGCCAGCAGTTACTCTTGGACCGAAGAGACCCAGTACTTC.

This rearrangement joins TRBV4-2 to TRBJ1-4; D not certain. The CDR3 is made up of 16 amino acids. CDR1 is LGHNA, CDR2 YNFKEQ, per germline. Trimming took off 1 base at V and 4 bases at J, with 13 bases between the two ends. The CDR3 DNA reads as TGTGCCAGCAGCCAAGCAAGGGCAGAGGATAATGAAAAACTGTTTTTT. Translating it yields CASSQARAEDNEKLFF.

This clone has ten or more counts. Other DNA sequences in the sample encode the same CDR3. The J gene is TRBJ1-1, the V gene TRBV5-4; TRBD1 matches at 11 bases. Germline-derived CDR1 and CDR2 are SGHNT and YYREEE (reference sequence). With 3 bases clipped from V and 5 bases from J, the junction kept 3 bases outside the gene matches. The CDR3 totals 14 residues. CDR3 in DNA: TGTGCCAGCAGCTGGGGACAGGGGGATACTGAAGCTTTCTTT. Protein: CASSWGQGDTEAFF.

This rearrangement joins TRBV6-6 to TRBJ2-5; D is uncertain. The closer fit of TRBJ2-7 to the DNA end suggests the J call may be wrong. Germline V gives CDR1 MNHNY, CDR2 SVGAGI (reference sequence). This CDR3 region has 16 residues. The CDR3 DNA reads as TGTGCCAGCAGTTACTCGATCCGGGTACACTCCTACGAGCAGTACTTC. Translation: CASSYSIRVHSYEQYF.

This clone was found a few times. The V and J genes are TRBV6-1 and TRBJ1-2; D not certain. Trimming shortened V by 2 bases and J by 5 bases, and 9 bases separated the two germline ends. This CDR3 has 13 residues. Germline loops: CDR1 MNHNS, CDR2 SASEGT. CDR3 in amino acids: CASSEWSEYGYTF. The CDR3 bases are TGTGCCAGCAGTGAATGGTCGGAGTATGGCTACACCTTC.

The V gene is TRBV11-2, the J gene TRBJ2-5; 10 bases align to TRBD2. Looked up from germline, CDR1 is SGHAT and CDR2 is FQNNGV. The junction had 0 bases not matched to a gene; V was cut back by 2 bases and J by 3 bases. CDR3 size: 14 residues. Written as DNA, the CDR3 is TGTGCCAGCAGCTTAACTAGCGGGGAAGAGACCCAGTACTTC. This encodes CASSLTSGEETQYF.

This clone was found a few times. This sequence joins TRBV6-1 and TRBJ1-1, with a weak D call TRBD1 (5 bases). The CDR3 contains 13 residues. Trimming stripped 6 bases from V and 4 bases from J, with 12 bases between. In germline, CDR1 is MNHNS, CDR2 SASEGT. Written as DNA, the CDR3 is TGTGCCAGCAGACGTAGGGGCTCCACTGAAGCTTTCTTT. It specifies CASRRRGSTEAFF.

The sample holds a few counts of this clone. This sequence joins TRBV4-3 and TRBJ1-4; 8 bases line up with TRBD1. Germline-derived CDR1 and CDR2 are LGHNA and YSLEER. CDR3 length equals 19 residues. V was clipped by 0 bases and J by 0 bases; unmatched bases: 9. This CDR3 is CASSQDPGTGPATNEKLFF. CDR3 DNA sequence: TGCGCCAGCAGCCAAGATCCGGGGACAGGACCTGCAACTAATGAAAAACTGTTTTTT.

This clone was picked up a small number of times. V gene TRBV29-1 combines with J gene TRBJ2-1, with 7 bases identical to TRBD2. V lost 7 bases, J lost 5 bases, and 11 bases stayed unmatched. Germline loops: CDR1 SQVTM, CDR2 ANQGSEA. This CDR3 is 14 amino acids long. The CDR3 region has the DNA TGCAGCGGGGCCCAGCTAGCGGAGAACAATGAGCAGTTCTTC. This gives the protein CSGAQLAENNEQFF.

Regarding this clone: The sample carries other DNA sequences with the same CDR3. This CDR3 reads CASSLGPNNEQFF. CDR3 DNA: TGCGCCAGCAGCTTGGGTCCGAACAATGAGCAGTTCTTC. The chain uses TRBV5-1 and TRBJ2-1; unclear D gene. CDR1 is SGHRS, CDR2 YFSETQ, per germline. The CDR3 totals 13 residues. Trimming shortened V by 0 bases and J by 5 bases, and 6 bases separated the two germline ends.

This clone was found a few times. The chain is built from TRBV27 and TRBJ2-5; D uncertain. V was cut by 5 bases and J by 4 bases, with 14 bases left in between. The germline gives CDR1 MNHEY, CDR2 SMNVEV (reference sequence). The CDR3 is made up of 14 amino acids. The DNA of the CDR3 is TGTGCCAGCAGTCGAATAGGGTCCCCAGAGACCCAGTACTTC. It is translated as CASSRIGSPETQYF.

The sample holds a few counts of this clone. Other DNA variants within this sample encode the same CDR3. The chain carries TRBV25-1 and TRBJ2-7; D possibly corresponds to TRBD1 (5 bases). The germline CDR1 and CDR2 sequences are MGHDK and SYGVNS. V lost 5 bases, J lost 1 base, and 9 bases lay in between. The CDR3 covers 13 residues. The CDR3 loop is CASSLTGSYEQYF. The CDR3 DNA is TGTGCCAGCAGTTTAACAGGTTCCTACGAGCAGTACTTC.

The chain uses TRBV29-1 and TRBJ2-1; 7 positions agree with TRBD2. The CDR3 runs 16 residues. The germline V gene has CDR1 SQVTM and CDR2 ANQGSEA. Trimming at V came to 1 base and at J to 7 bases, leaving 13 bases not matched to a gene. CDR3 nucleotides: TGCAGCGTTGAAGGTTCGGGGGGAGTCGCGGGAAATGAGCAGTTCTTC. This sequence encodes CSVEGSGGVAGNEQFF.

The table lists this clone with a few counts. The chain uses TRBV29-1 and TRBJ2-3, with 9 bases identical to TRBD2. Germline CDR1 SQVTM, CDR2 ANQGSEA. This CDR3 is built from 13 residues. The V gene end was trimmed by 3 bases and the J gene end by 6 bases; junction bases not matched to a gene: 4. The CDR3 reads CSVEAGGVDTQYF. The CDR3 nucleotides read TGCAGCGTTGAGGCGGGAGGGGTGGATACGCAGTATTTT.